What follows are 8 T cell receptor beta chains derived from one specimen sequenced in a study of T cell responses to AZD1222 COVID-19 vaccine. TCRdb keeps only in-frame clones here, not all; method: immunoSEQ multiplex PCR. The table has more than 100,000 clones, around 90% seen once. The specimen comprised peripheral blood, sampled on day 0 of AZD1222 vaccination. These receptor sequences come from an adult in good health.

To note about this clone: Different DNA sequences within this sample yield the same CDR3. The chain employs TRBV9 and TRBJ1-1; perhaps TRBD1 as D (5 bases). The CDR3 length is 15 residues. Trimming cost V 0 bases and J 0 bases, with 9 bases left between them. Germline lookup yields CDR1 SGDLS and CDR2 YYNGEE. CDR3 loop: CASSVGTGLNTEAFF. In DNA form, the CDR3 reads TGTGCCAGCAGCGTAGGAACAGGATTGAACACTGAAGCTTTCTTT.

V gene TRBV5-1 combines with J gene TRBJ2-7; tentatively, D is TRBD1 or TRBD2 (5 bases each). V was shortened by 4 bases and J by 6 bases, with 20 bases between the two germline ends. The CDR3 runs to 15 residues. Germline CDR1 SGHRS, CDR2 YFSETQ. CDR3 residues: CASSGDSGAVLEQYF. The CDR3 bases are TGCGCCAGCAGCGGCGACTCCGGGGCGGTACTCGAGCAGTACTTC.

The V gene is TRBV6-5, the J gene TRBJ1-1; D not resolved. In germline, CDR1 is MNHEY, CDR2 SVGAGI. The CDR3 sequence is 14 residues long. V lost 6 bases and J lost 10, with 21 bases in between. CDR3 residues: CASSPKSLRLRAFF. CDR3 DNA sequence: TGTGCCAGCAGCCCCAAGAGCCTCCGTCTGAGAGCTTTCTTT.

The rearrangement uses TRBV5-8 and TRBJ1-1; D remains unclear. The CDR3 covers 10 residues. Germline lookup yields CDR1 SGHTS and CDR2 YDEGEE. Trimming stripped 10 bases from V and 11 bases from J, with 15 bases between. The CDR3 reads CAPGRAGAFF. The CDR3 nucleotides read TGTGCCCCGGGAAGGGCGGGGGCTTTCTTT.

The chain uses TRBV29-1 and TRBJ1-1; D might be TRBD1 (5 bases). This CDR3 is 12 amino acids long. Germline assignment: CDR1 SQVTM and CDR2 ANQGSEA. The V gene lost 1 base and the J gene lost 4 bases, with 7 bases spanning the gap. The CDR3 DNA reads as TGCAGCGTTGAAGGGGACGGCACTGAAGCTTTCTTT. Residues: CSVEGDGTEAFF.

The V gene is TRBV6-1, the J gene TRBJ2-7; 7 nucleotides align to TRBD1. V was clipped by 4 bases and J by 2 bases; unmatched bases: 11. The length of the CDR3 is 16 residues. CDR1 and CDR2 from the germline V gene are MNHNS and SASEGT. The CDR3, as DNA: TGTGCCAGCAGTGGGGAACTGACAGGGTTAACCTACGAGCAGTACTTC. Translating it yields CASSGELTGLTYEQYF.

The chain combines TRBV11-2 with TRBJ2-2; D call uncertain. The length of the CDR3 is 15 residues. Germline V gene data show CDR1 as SGHAT and CDR2 as FQNNGV. V gave up 4 bases and J gave up 9 bases, with 18 bases separating them. CDR3 region: CASSSPGRGYRELFF. The CDR3 region has the DNA TGTGCCAGCAGCTCACCTGGGCGTGGGTACCGGGAGCTGTTTTTT.

The chain has TRBV4-1 and TRBJ2-7, with D possibly matching TRBD1 (5 bases). CDR1 and CDR2 from the germline V gene are MGHRA and YSYEKL. Trimming removed 0 bases from V and 0 bases from J, with 12 bases in between. The CDR3 has 16 residues. CDR3 sequence: CASSQESRDSSYEQYF. As DNA, the CDR3 is TGCGCCAGCAGCCAAGAAAGCAGGGATAGCTCCTACGAGCAGTACTTC.